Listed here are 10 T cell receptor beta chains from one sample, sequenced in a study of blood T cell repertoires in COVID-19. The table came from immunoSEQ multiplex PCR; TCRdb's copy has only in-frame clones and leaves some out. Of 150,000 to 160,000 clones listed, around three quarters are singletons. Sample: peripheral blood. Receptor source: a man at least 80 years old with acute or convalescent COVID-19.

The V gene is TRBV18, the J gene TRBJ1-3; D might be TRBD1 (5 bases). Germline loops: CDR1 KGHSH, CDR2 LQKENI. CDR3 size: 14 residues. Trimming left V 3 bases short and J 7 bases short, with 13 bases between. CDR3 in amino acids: CASSPDRSGNTIYF. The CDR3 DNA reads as TGTGCCAGCTCACCCGACAGATCAGGGAACACCATATATTTT. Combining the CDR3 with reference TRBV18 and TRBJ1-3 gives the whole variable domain NAGVMQNPRHLVRRRGQEARLRCSPMKGHSHVYWYRQLPEEGLKFMVYLQKENIIDESGMPKERFSAEFPKEGPSILRIQQVVRGDSAAYFCASSPDRSGNTIYFGEGSWLTVV.

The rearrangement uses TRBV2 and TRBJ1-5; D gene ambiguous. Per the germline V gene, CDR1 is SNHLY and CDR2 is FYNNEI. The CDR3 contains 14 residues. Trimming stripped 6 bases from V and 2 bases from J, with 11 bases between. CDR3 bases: TGTGCCAGCAGCGCGAGGGTGGGCAATCAGCCCCAGCATTTT. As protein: CASSARVGNQPQHF.

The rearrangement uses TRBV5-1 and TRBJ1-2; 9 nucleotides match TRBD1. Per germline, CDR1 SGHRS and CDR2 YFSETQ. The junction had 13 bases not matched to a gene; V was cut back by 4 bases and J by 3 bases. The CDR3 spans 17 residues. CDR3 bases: TGCGCCAGCAGCGGGTGGGACAGGGAACTTAAGGACTATGGCTACACCTTC. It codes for CASSGWDRELKDYGYTF.

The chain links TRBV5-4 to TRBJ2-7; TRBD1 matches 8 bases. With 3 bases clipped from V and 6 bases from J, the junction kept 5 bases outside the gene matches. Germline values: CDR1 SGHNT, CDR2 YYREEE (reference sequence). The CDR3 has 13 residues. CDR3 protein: CASSSDRVGEQYV. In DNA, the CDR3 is TGTGCCAGCAGCTCGGACAGGGTTGGCGAGCAGTACGTC.

In DNA, the CDR3 is TGTGCCTGGAGAGGGGGCCTTCAAGAGACCCAGTACTTC. This encodes CAWRGGLQETQYF. The gene calls are TRBV30 and TRBJ2-5, with 7 positions matching TRBD1. Germline V gene lookup returns CDR1 GTSNPN and CDR2 SVGIG (reference sequence). The CDR3 consists of 13 residues. The V gene end was trimmed by 3 bases and the J gene end by 2 bases; junction bases not matched to a gene: 3.

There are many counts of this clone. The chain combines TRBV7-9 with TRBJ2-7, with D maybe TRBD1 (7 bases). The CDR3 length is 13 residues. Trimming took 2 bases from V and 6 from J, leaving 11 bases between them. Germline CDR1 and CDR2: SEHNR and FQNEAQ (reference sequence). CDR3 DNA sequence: TGTGCCAGCAGCTTAACCCAGGGGGGCGAGCAGTACTTC. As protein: CASSLTQGGEQYF.

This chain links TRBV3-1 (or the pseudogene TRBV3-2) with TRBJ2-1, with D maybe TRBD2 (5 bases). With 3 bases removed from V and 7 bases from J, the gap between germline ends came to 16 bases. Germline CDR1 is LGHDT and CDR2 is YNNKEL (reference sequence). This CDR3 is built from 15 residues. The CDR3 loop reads CASSQSPGSRNEQFF. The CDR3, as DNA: TGTGCCAGCAGCCAGTCGCCGGGGAGCCGGAATGAGCAGTTCTTC.

CDR3 in DNA: TGTGCCAGCAGCGGACTAGCGGTGTCTACGCAGTATTTT. Translation gives CASSGLAVSTQYF. The rearrangement uses TRBV2 and TRBJ2-3; 10 bases map to TRBD2. The trim removed 6 bases at V and 8 bases at J, leaving 5 bases unmatched. This CDR3 has 13 amino acids. CDR1 and CDR2 (germline): SNHLY, FYNNEI.

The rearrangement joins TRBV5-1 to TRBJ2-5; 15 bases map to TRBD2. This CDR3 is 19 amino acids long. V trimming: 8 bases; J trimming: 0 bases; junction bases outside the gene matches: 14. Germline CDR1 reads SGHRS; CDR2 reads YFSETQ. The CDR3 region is CASVSPSGTSGGNQETQYF. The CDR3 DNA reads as TGCGCCAGTGTTTCTCCCTCCGGGACTAGCGGGGGGAACCAAGAGACCCAGTACTTC. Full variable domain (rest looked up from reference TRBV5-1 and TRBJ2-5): KAGVTQTPRYLIKTRGQQVTLSCSPISGHRSVSWYQQTPGQGLQFLFEYFSETQRNKGNFPGRFSGRQFSNSRSEMNVSTLELGDSALYLCASVSPSGTSGGNQETQYFGPGTRLLVL.

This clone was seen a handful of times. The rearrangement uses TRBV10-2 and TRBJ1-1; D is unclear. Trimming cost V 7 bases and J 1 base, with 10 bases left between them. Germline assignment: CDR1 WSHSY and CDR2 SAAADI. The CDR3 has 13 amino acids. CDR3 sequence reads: CASTEGPNTEAFF. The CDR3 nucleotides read TGCGCCAGCACCGAGGGTCCGAACACTGAAGCTTTCTTT.